These 20 T cell receptor beta chains came from one sample sequenced in a study of blood T cell repertoires in COVID-19. TCRdb's table, derived via immunoSEQ multiplex PCR, lists solely in-frame clones and lacks some. The sample holds some 200,000 clones; around 80% are singletons and the top ten take 17%. The sample taken for sequencing was PBMCs or T cells enriched from blood (not recorded which). The receptor source for this set is a woman in her fifties or sixties who had recovered from COVID-19.

The chain joins TRBV27 to TRBJ1-6; D uncertain. From germline, CDR1 is MNHEY and CDR2 SMNVEV (reference sequence). The CDR3 covers 15 residues. Between the trimmed V and J ends, which lost 4 bases and 5 bases, there was a span of 12 bases. CDR3 region: CASSYRGGNNSPLHF. The CDR3 DNA is TGTGCCAGCAGTTACCGGGGAGGGAATAATTCACCCCTCCACTTT.

This chain links TRBV11-3 with TRBJ2-2; 7 bases are a match to TRBD1. CDR3 size: 14 residues. CDR1 is SGHNT, CDR2 YENEEA, per germline. Trimming removed 3 bases from V and 4 bases from J; junction bases left unmatched: 2. CDR3 nucleotide sequence: TGTGCCAGCAGCTTTGGGACAGCCACCGGGGAGCTGTTTTTT. Its translation: CASSFGTATGELFF. Using reference TRBV11-3 and TRBJ2-2 for the parts outside the CDR3, the full variable domain is EAGVVQSPRYKIIEKKQPVAFWCNPISGHNTLYWYLQNLGQGPELLIRYENEEAVDDSQLPKDRFSAERLKGVDSTLKIQPAELGDSAVYLCASSFGTATGELFFGEGSRLTVL.

The chain carries TRBV19 and TRBJ2-1; possibly TRBD2 for D (5 bases). Trimming shortened V by 5 bases and J by 4 bases, and 9 bases separated the two germline ends. CDR1 is LNHDA and CDR2 is SQIVND in the germline V gene (reference sequence). The CDR3 contains 13 residues. CDR3 DNA: TGTGCCAGTAGTCCCGAGGGATACAATGAGCAGTTCTTC. As protein: CASSPEGYNEQFF.

This clone has at least ten counts. The V and J genes are TRBV29-1 and TRBJ2-1; D assignment may be TRBD1 or TRBD2 (5 bases each). The germline gives CDR1 SQVTM, CDR2 ANQGSEA. The length of the CDR3 is 12 residues. CDR3: CRAAGIYNEQFF. The CDR3 DNA is TGCAGAGCGGCAGGGATCTACAATGAGCAGTTCTTC.

V is TRBV7-8 and J is TRBJ1-1, with D perhaps matching TRBD1 (6 bases). CDR1 and CDR2 from the germline V gene are SGHVS and FQNEAQ. V was clipped by 2 bases and J by 1 base, with 11 bases between them. The CDR3 loop spans 15 amino acids. The CDR3 nucleotides read TGTGCCAGCAGCTTAATGGCAGGGGCGAACACTGAAGCTTTCTTT. Its protein is CASSLMAGANTEAFF.

This clone has just one count. The genes are TRBV5-4 and TRBJ1-4; no reliable D call. Between the trimmed V and J ends, which lost 0 bases and 0 bases, there was a span of 3 bases. Germline V gene data show CDR1 as SGHNT and CDR2 as YYREEE (reference sequence). The CDR3 loop spans 14 amino acids. CDR3 residues: CASSLAATNEKLFF. CDR3 nucleotide sequence: TGTGCCAGCAGCTTGGCTGCAACTAATGAAAAACTGTTTTTT.

The genes are TRBV5-1 and TRBJ2-1, with 8 bases aligning to TRBD1. J was trimmed by 7 bases and V by 1 base; bases with no gene match: 10. The germline V gene has CDR1 SGHRS and CDR2 YFSETQ. This CDR3 is 16 amino acids long. The CDR3 sequence is CASSLFVTGADNEQFF. Here the CDR3 DNA reads TGCGCCAGCAGCTTGTTCGTGACAGGGGCGGATAATGAGCAGTTCTTC.

The chain uses TRBV10-3 and TRBJ2-1, with TRBD2 identical over 9 bases. The V segment lost 10 bases and the J segment 6 bases; nucleotides outside the gene matches: 4. From germline, CDR1 is ENHRY and CDR2 SYGVKD. The CDR3 consists of 12 residues. The CDR3 protein is CATRLAANEQFF. In DNA, the CDR3 is TGTGCCACGAGACTAGCGGCCAATGAGCAGTTCTTC.

This clone was detected only once. The chain carries TRBV29-1 and TRBJ1-2; 11 positions match TRBD1. The junction had 11 bases not matched to a gene; V was cut back by 4 bases and J by 4 bases. The CDR3 is 16 amino acids. Germline V gives CDR1 SQVTM, CDR2 ANQGSEA. The chain's CDR3 is CSVALTGTGGGYGYTF. CDR3 nucleotides: TGCAGCGTTGCCCTGACCGGGACAGGGGGTGGCTATGGCTACACCTTC.

This chain connects TRBV7-3 to TRBJ1-2, with D unclear. The CDR3 has 13 amino acids. With 2 bases removed from V and 5 bases from J, the gap between germline ends came to 9 bases. Germline assignment: CDR1 SGHTA and CDR2 FQGTGA. CDR3 amino acids: CASSLSQDYGYTF. The CDR3 DNA is TGTGCCAGCAGCTTATCTCAGGATTATGGCTACACCTTC.

The chain is built from TRBV7-2 and TRBJ2-7; 9 nucleotides align to TRBD2. The V gene end was trimmed by 4 bases and the J gene end by 2 bases; junction bases not matched to a gene: 9. The CDR3 contains 16 residues. The germline CDR1 and CDR2 sequences are SGHTA and FQGNSA. CDR3 sequence: CASSSTPTSGAYEQYF. In DNA, the CDR3 is TGTGCCAGCAGCTCTACCCCGACTAGCGGTGCCTACGAGCAGTACTTC.

The CDR3 nucleotides are TGTGCCAGCAGCTTACAGGCGGCTAGCGGGCTTAATACCGGGGATGAGCAGTTCTTC. Protein product: CASSLQAASGLNTGDEQFF. The rearrangement joins TRBV7-3 to TRBJ2-1, with TRBD2 identical over 8 bases. The junction had 20 bases not matched to a gene; V was cut back by 2 bases and J by 8 bases. Looked up from germline, CDR1 is SGHTA and CDR2 is FQGTGA. This CDR3 has 19 residues.

This clone was seen just once. This chain connects TRBV15 to TRBJ2-3, with 12 bases identical to TRBD2. The CDR3 is made up of 18 amino acids. The V gene end was trimmed by 2 bases and the J gene end by 4 bases; junction bases not matched to a gene: 10. Germline V lookup: CDR1 LNHNV, CDR2 YYDKDF (reference sequence). CDR3 DNA: TGTGCCACCAGCAGACAGGGACTAGCGGGCTCGAGCGCAGATACGCAGTATTTT. Amino acid sequence: CATSRQGLAGSSADTQYF. Combining the CDR3 with reference TRBV15 and TRBJ2-3 gives the whole variable domain DAMVIQNPRYQVTQFGKPVTLSCSQTLNHNVMYWYQQKSSQAPKLLFHYYDKDFNNEADTPDNFQSRRPNTSFCFLDIRSPGLGDTAMYLCATSRQGLAGSSADTQYFGPGTRLTVL.

The chain joins TRBV9 to TRBJ2-1; D possibly corresponds to TRBD2 (5 bases). The V gene lost 0 bases and the J gene lost 4 bases, with 11 bases spanning the gap. This CDR3 has 15 residues. CDR1 and CDR2 (germline): SGDLS, YYNGEE. The CDR3 protein is CASSVGLTEYNEQFF. The CDR3 DNA reads as TGTGCCAGCAGCGTAGGACTAACGGAATACAATGAGCAGTTCTTC.

This clone was counted only a few times. The J gene is TRBJ2-5, the V gene TRBV3-1 (or the pseudogene TRBV3-2); perhaps TRBD2 as D (6 bases). The CDR3 has 16 residues. The V gene lost 5 bases and the J gene lost 5 bases, with 21 bases spanning the gap. Germline-derived CDR1 and CDR2 are LGHDT and YNNKEL (reference sequence). The CDR3 is CASSGGRDSGAETQYF. Here the CDR3 DNA reads TGTGCCAGCAGCGGGGGTAGGGACTCTGGTGCGGAGACCCAGTACTTC.

The V gene is TRBV6-5, the J gene TRBJ2-4; D might be TRBD2 (5 bases). The CDR3 covers 14 residues. The germline gives CDR1 MNHEY, CDR2 SVGAGI. Trimming stripped 4 bases from V and 0 bases from J, with 7 bases between. CDR3 sequence (DNA): TGTGCCAGCAGTTCCGGAGGAGCCAAAAACATTCAGTACTTC. Its translation: CASSSGGAKNIQYF.

V is TRBV5-1 and J is TRBJ2-1, with D perhaps TRBD1 (6 bases). CDR1 is SGHRS and CDR2 is YFSETQ in the germline V gene. V lost 1 base, J lost 8 bases, and 13 bases lay in between. CDR3 length: 14 residues. The CDR3 loop is CASSLNSRGHEQFF. The CDR3 nucleotides are TGCGCCAGCAGCTTGAATTCCAGGGGACATGAGCAGTTCTTC.

This clone came up many times. The CDR3 nucleotides are TGTGCCAGCAGCCCACGGGCGGTTAGCGGGAGTAGGACAGATACGCAGTATTTT. The encoded protein is CASSPRAVSGSRTDTQYF. The chain has TRBV7-8 and TRBJ2-3, with 9 bases fitting TRBD2. Germline trimming cut 5 bases from V and 3 bases from J; bases unmatched to any gene: 15. This CDR3 is 18 amino acids long. Per germline, CDR1 SGHVS and CDR2 FQNEAQ.

The V call is TRBV30, the J call TRBJ1-4; 8 bases match TRBD1. CDR1 is GTSNPN, CDR2 SVGIG, per germline (reference sequence). After removal of 0 bases from V and 8 bases from J, the junction contained 8 bases not matched to a gene. The CDR3 sequence is 15 residues long. The CDR3 here is CAWSVMGQAGEKLFF. CDR3 DNA: TGTGCCTGGAGTGTTATGGGACAGGCAGGGGAAAAACTGTTTTTT.

Comments on this clone: The junction shows a germline mismatch at one end, possibly a read error. Written as DNA, the CDR3 is TGTGCCAGCACCCCGGGCCCTTCAGGGATGGCCTTC. Protein: CASTPGPSGMAF. The chain uses TRBV28 and TRBJ1-2; D may be TRBD1 (5 bases). The germline V gene encodes CDR1 MDHEN and CDR2 SYDVKM. The CDR3 loop spans 12 amino acids.